These T cell receptor beta chains were read from a single sample in a study of CD8 T cells in ankylosing spondylitis. TCRdb reanalysed the 5' RACE reads using MiXCR and keeps one entry per CDR3 protein. The table includes about 210,000 distinct CDR3 sequences, around 6.6% detected once. Source material: blood, either unsorted or a sorted T cell fraction (not recorded which). The receptors were sampled from a male donor with ankylosing spondylitis. The CDR3 runs from the conserved cysteine through the conserved F or W. The D gene is left open where the match is weak. Some rows mark clone size as missing; the rest say once, few, many or name a class of expanded clone.

D: NA
V: TRBV19
size: few
J: TRBJ1-2
CDR3: CASSMGLPSGYTF
DNA: TGTGCCAGTAGTATGGGCCTCCCATCTGGCTACACCTTC

D: NA
V: TRBV29-1
size: many
J: TRBJ1-5
CDR3: CSVGDIFNQPQHF
DNA: TGCAGCGTAGGGGACATTTTCAATCAGCCCCAGCATTTT

D: NA
V: TRBV10-3
size: many
J: TRBJ2-7
CDR3: CAIRGGGSYEQYF
DNA: TGTGCCATCAGGGGAGGCGGCTCCTACGAGCAGTACTTC

D: NA
V: TRBV7-9
size: many
J: TRBJ1-1
CDR3: CASSWVRPEAFF
DNA: TGTGCCAGCAGCTGGGTTCGGCCTGAAGCTTTCTTT

D: NA
V: TRBV29-1
size: few
J: TRBJ2-1
CDR3: CSVEDLVNEQFF
DNA: TGCAGCGTTGAAGATCTAGTAAATGAGCAGTTCTTC

D: NA
V: TRBV13
size: NA
J: TRBJ1-2
CDR3: CASSPTRTGMESGYTF
DNA: TGTGCCAGCAGCCCTACCAGGACGGGAATGGAGTCTGGCTACACCTTC

D: TRBD1
V: TRBV20-1
size: many
J: TRBJ2-2
CDR3: CSAPRARDSNTGELFF
DNA: TGCAGTGCCCCCCGGGCCAGGGACAGCAACACCGGGGAGCTGTTTTTT

D: NA
V: TRBV4-3
size: many
J: TRBJ1-1
CDR3: CASSQGSGRGTEAFF
DNA: TGCGCCAGCAGCCAAGGATCCGGTCGGGGTACTGAAGCTTTCTTT

D: NA
V: TRBV29-1
size: many
J: TRBJ1-2
CDR3: CSVERRYGYTF
DNA: TGCAGCGTTGAGCGCCGCTATGGCTACACCTTC

D: NA
V: TRBV7-6
size: many
J: TRBJ2-1
CDR3: CASSLARMPNYNEQFF
DNA: TGTGCCAGCAGCTTAGCAAGAATGCCCAACTACAATGAGCAGTTCTTC

D: NA
V: TRBV7-2
size: NA
J: TRBJ2-7
CDR3: CASRSTKDSYEQYF
DNA: TGTGCCAGCAGATCAACAAAGGACTCCTACGAGCAGTACTTC

D: NA
V: TRBV2
size: many
J: TRBJ1-2
CDR3: CARRRQDYGYTF
DNA: TGTGCCAGGAGAAGACAGGACTATGGCTACACCTTC

D: NA
V: TRBV20-1
size: NA
J: TRBJ2-3
CDR3: CSASALAPGSTDTQYF
DNA: TGCAGTGCCTCTGCTTTGGCCCCTGGAAGCACAGATACGCAGTATTTT

D: NA
V: TRBV6-1
size: few
J: TRBJ2-2
CDR3: CASRRWGAGTGELFF
DNA: TGTGCCAGCAGAAGGTGGGGGGCGGGTACCGGGGAGCTGTTTTTT

D: NA
V: TRBV7-6
size: NA
J: TRBJ2-7
CDR3: CASSSSVDGTYEQYF
DNA: TGTGCCAGCAGCTCTTCAGTTGACGGCACCTACGAGCAGTACTTC

D: NA
V: TRBV7-9
size: many
J: TRBJ2-1
CDR3: CASSPLGDEQFF
DNA: TGTGCCAGCAGCCCACTCGGGGATGAGCAGTTCTTC

D: NA
V: TRBV29-1
size: many
J: TRBJ1-1
CDR3: CSVDKGFGAFF
DNA: TGCAGCGTTGACAAGGGCTTCGGGGCTTTCTTT

D: NA
V: TRBV7-9
size: NA
J: TRBJ2-4
CDR3: CASSLVLHDIQYF
DNA: TGTGCCAGCAGCTTAGTACTCCACGACATTCAGTACTTC

D: NA
V: TRBV27
size: few
J: TRBJ2-7
CDR3: CASSPVGRWGSYEQYF
DNA: TGTGCCAGCAGCCCAGTAGGGCGATGGGGGTCCTACGAGCAGTACTTC